This T cell receptor beta chain was recovered during a study of blood T cell repertoires in COVID-19. Study information: Samples of COVID-19 (acute and convalescent) were obtained from the United States, Italy and Spain. The analysed material was cDNA or gDNA that came from T cells, B-cell-depleted T cells, or PBMCs.

The CDR3 totals 13 residues. Germline CDR1 reads LNHDA; CDR2 reads SQIVND (reference sequence). The germline V and J ends were trimmed by 5 bases and 8 bases, with 13 bases remaining between them. In the source study's methods: How many nucleated cells were present was estimated from reference gene primer amplification. Generated by immunoSEQ multiplex PCR, the TCRdb table keeps only in-frame clones and is missing some. V and J calls plus clone size are reproduced from that table; the DNA served to infer D and trimming. The table has about 670,000 clones, just under 90% seen once. This receptor was identified in a woman aged 18-30 years with acute or convalescent COVID-19. The sample was peripheral blood. This sequence joins TRBV19 and TRBJ2-1, with a tentative D call TRBD1 (6 bases). In nucleotides, the CDR3 is TGTGCCAGTAGTCCATGGGACATCGATGAGCAGTTCTTC. Protein sequence: CASSPWDIDEQFF.